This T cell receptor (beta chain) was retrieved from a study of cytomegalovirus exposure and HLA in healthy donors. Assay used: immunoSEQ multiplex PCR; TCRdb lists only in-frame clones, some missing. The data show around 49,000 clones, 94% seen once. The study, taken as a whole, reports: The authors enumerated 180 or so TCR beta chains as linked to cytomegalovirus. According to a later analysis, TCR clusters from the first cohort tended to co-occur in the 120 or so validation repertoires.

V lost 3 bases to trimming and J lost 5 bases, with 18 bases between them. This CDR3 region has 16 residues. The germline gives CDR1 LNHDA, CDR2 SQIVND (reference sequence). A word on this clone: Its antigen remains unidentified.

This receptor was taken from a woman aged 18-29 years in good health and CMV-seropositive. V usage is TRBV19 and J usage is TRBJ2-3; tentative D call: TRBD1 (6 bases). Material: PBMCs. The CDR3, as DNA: TGTGCCAGTAGTATCGCTCGGACAGCAATAAAAGATACGCAGTATTTT. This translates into CASSIARTAIKDTQYF. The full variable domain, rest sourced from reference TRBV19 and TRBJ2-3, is DGGITQSPKYLFRKEGQNVTLSCEQNLNHDAMYWYRQDPGQGLRLIYYSQIVNDFQKGDIAEGYSVSREKKESFPLTVTSAQKNPTAFYLCASSIARTAIKDTQYFGPGTRLTVL.